This T cell receptor (beta chain) stems from a study of blood T cell repertoires in COVID-19. At the level of the study: Spain, Italy and the United States supplied samples that represented acute and convalescent COVID-19. T cells, B-cell-depleted T cells, or PBMCs provided the cDNA or gDNA that served as material.

Sequencing was performed with immunoSEQ multiplex PCR; in TCRdb, only in-frame clones are kept and a portion is missing. Among approximately 180,000 clones listed, more than 85% were seen once. Those who participated ranged in age from 18 to 89 years and resided in roughly 26 US areas. Participants' reported clinical history set cohort assignment. CDR1 is MNHNY, CDR2 SVGAGI, per germline (reference sequence). This CDR3 spans 15 amino acids. V lost 4 bases and J lost 1, with 14 bases in between. The receptor's source is a human donor with acute COVID-19. The donor label of this sample is uncertain. The chain couples TRBV6-6 to TRBJ2-7; perhaps TRBD1 as D (6 bases). The sample comprised PBMCs or T cells enriched from blood (not recorded which). CDR3 region: CASSFGGDGSYEQYF. Written as DNA, the CDR3 is TGTGCCAGCAGTTTTGGGGGCGATGGGTCCTACGAGCAGTACTTC.